This TCR beta chain is drawn from a study of shared clonotypes between healthy human individuals. Measured with immunoSEQ multiplex PCR; TCRdb has only the in-frame clones, and not every one. The data show some 240,000 clones, 60% to 70% seen once. V dropped 4 bases and J dropped 4 bases, with 20 bases sitting between them. Per the germline V gene, CDR1 is SGHNT and CDR2 is YYREEE (reference sequence). This CDR3 comprises 16 residues. The TCR originated in a man between 25 and 39 years old in good health. Material for sequencing was memory CD4+ T cells sorted from blood. Subset: CD45RA-negative fraction. The V gene is TRBV5-4, the J gene TRBJ1-1; D remains ambiguous. The CDR3: CASSAGVVQKGTEAFF. The DNA of the CDR3 is TGTGCCAGCAGCGCCGGAGTGGTACAAAAGGGCACTGAAGCTTTCTTT.